This TCR beta chain was captured in a study of technical replicates of blood from a few donors. Clones were read by immunoSEQ multiplex PCR, and TCRdb kept only the in-frame ones, dropping some. The sample holds about 83,000 clones, about 90% seen once. Germline CDR1 is MRHNA and CDR2 is SNTAGT. The CDR3 is made up of 15 amino acids. V lost 4 bases and J lost 10; bases outside the gene matches: 8. The receptor comes from a human donor in good health. The chain uses TRBV6-4 and TRBJ2-1; 12 nucleotides line up with TRBD1. The specimen was T cells isolated from PBMCs. CDR3: CASSALGQGAGEQFF. DNA of the CDR3: TGTGCCAGCAGTGCCCTGGGACAGGGGGCAGGAGAGCAGTTCTTC.